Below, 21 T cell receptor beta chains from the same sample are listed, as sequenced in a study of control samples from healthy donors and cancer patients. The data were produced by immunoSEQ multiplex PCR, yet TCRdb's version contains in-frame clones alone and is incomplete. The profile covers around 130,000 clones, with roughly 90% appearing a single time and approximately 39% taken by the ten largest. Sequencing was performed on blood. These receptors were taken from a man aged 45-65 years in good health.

CDR3: CASGAYAYEQYF. In DNA, the CDR3 is TGTGCTAGTGGGGCCTACGCCTACGAGCAGTACTTC. The rearrangement joins TRBV12-5 to TRBJ2-7; D is ambiguous. The CDR3 spans 12 residues. V was trimmed by 6 bases and J by 2 bases, leaving 8 bases between them. Germline V gene lookup returns CDR1 LGHNT and CDR2 FRNRAP. Based on the CDR3 plus reference TRBV12-5 and TRBJ2-7, the full variable domain is DARVTQTPRHKVTEMGQEVTMRCQPILGHNTVFWYRQTMMQGLELLAYFRNRAPLDDSGMPKDRFSAEMPDATLATLKIQPSEPRDSAVYFCASGAYAYEQYFGPGTRLTVT.

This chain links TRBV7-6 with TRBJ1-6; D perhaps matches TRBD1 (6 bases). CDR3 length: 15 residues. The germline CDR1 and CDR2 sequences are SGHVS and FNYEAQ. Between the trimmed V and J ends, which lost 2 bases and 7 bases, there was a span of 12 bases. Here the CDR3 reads CASSLKGRGNSPLHF. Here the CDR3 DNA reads TGTGCCAGCAGCTTAAAGGGAAGGGGGAATTCACCCCTCCACTTT.

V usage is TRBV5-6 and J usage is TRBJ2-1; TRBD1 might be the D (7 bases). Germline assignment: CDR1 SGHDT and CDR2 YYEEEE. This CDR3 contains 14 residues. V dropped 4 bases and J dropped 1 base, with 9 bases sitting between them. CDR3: CASSPGGSYNEQFF. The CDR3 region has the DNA TGTGCCAGCAGCCCAGGGGGGTCCTACAATGAGCAGTTCTTC.

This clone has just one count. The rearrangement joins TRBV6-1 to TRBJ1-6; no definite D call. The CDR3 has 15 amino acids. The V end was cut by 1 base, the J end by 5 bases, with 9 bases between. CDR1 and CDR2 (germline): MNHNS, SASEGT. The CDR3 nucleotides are TGTGCCAGCAGTGAAGAGACGCCGAATAATTCACCCCTCCACTTT. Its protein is CASSEETPNNSPLHF.

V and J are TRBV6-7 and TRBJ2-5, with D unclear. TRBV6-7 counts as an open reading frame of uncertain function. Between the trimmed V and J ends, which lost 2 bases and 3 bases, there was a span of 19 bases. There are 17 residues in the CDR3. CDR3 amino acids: CASSYNYPRLAKETQYF. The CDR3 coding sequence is TGTGCCAGCAGTTACAATTATCCGAGACTGGCCAAAGAGACCCAGTACTTC.

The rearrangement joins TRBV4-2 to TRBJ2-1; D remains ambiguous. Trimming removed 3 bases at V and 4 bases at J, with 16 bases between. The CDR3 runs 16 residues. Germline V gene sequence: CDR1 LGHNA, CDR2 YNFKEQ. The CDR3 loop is CASSHHDLNPYNEQFF. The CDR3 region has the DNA TGTGCCAGCAGCCACCACGACCTAAACCCGTACAATGAGCAGTTCTTC.

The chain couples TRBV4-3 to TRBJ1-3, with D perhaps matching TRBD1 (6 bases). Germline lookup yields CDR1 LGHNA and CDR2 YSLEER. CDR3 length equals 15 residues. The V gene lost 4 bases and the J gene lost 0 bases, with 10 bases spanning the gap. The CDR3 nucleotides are TGCGCCAGCAGCCCCCGGACAGTCTCTGGAAACACCATATATTTT. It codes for CASSPRTVSGNTIYF.

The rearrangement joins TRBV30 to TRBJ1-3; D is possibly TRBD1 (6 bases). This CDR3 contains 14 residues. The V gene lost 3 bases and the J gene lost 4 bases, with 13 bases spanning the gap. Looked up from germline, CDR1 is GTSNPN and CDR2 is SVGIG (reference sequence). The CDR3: CAWSDRLTGNTIYF. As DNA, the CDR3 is TGTGCCTGGAGCGACAGGTTAACCGGAAACACCATATATTTT.

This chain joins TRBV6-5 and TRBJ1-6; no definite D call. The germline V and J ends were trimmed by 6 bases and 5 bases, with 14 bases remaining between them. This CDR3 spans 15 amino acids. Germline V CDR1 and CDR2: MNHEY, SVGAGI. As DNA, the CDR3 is TGTGCCAGCAGGGAGTTTACAACCGATAATTCACCCCTCCACTTT. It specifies CASREFTTDNSPLHF.

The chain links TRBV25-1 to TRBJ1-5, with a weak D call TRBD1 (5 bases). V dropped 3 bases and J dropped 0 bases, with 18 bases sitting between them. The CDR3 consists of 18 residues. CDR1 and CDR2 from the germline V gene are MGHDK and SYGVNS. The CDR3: CASSEKWAVTDSNQPQHF. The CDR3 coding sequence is TGTGCCAGCAGTGAGAAGTGGGCCGTGACAGATAGCAATCAGCCCCAGCATTTT.

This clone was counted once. Here the CDR3 reads CASNVHGDTEAFF. As DNA, the CDR3 is TGTGCCAGCAACGTCCATGGGGACACTGAAGCTTTCTTT. The genes are TRBV5-5 and TRBJ1-1, with D hard to call. Germline CDR1 and CDR2: SGHKS and YYEKEE (reference sequence). Trimming took off 6 bases at V and 3 bases at J, with 12 bases between the two ends. The CDR3 has 13 amino acids.

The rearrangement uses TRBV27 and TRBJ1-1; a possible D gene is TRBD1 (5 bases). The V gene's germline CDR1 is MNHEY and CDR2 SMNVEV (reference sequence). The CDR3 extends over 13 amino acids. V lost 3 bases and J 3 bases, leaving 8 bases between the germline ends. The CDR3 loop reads CASSLRGYTEAFF. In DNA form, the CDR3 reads TGTGCCAGCAGTTTGAGGGGATACACTGAAGCTTTCTTT.

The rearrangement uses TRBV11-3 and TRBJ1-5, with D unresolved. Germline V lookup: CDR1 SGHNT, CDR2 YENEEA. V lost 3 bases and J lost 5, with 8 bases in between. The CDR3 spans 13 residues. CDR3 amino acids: CASSFRQHQPQHF. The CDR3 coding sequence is TGTGCCAGCAGCTTCCGGCAGCATCAGCCCCAGCATTTT. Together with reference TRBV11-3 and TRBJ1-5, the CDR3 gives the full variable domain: EAGVVQSPRYKIIEKKQPVAFWCNPISGHNTLYWYLQNLGQGPELLIRYENEEAVDDSQLPKDRFSAERLKGVDSTLKIQPAELGDSAVYLCASSFRQHQPQHFGDGTRLSIL.

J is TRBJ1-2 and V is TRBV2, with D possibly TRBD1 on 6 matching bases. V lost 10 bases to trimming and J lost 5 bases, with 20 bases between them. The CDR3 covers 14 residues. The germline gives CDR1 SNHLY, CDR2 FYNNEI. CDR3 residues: CAIGADRGSYGYTF. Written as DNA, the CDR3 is TGTGCCATCGGGGCGGATAGGGGGTCATATGGCTACACCTTC.

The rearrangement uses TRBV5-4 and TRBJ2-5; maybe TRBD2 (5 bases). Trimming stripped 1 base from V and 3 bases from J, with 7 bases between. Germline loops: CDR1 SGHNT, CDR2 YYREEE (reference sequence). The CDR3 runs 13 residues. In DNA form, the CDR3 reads TGTGCCAGCAGCTTGCCGGGAAAAGAGACCCAGTACTTC. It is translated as CASSLPGKETQYF.

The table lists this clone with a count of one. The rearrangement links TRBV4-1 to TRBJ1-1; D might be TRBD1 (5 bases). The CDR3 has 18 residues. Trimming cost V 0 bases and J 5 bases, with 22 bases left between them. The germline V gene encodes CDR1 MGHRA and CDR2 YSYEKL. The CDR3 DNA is TGCGCCAGCAGCCAAGATCCCGGCGGGGCCGATAGAGGGACTGAAGCTTTCTTT. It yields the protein CASSQDPGGADRGTEAFF.

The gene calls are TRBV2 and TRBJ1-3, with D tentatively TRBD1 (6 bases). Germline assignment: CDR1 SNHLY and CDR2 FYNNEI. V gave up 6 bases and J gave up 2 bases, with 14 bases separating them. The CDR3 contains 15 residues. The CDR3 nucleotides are TGTGCCAGCAGGTCTACGGCAGGGGCTGGAAACACCATATATTTT. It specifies CASRSTAGAGNTIYF.

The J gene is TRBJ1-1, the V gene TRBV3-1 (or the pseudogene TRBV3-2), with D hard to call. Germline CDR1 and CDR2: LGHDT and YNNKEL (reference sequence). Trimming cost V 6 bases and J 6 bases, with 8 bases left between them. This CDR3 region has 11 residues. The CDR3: CASRSTAEAFF. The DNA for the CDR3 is TGTGCCAGCAGGAGTACAGCTGAAGCTTTCTTT.

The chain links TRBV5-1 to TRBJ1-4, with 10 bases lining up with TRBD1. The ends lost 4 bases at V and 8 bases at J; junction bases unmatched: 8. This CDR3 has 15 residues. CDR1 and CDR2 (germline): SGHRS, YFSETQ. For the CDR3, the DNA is TGCGCCAGCAGCCTCCCGACAGGGGGCCGGGAAAAACTGTTTTTT. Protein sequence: CASSLPTGGREKLFF.

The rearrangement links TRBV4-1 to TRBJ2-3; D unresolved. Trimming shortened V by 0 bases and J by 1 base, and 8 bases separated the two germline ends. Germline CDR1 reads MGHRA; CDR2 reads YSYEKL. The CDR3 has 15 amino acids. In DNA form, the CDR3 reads TGCGCCAGCAGCCAAGATAGCCACCGCACAGATACGCAGTATTTT. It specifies CASSQDSHRTDTQYF.

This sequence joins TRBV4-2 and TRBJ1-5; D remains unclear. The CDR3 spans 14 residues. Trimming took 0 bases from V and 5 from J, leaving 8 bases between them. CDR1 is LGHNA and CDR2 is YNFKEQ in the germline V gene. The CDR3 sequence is CASSQDTRDQPQHF. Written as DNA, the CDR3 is TGTGCCAGCAGCCAAGATACCCGGGATCAGCCCCAGCATTTT.